This T cell receptor beta chain was retrieved from a study of vaccination effects on CD4 cells after COVID-19. Study results and limitations: Both infection-induced and vaccine-induced clones contracted markedly at late post-vaccination timepoints.

At the end of approximately 10 days of culture, CD4+ T cells were isolated. Of note for this clone: The antigen is undetermined.

Profiling relied on immunoSEQ multiplex PCR, and the TCRdb table lists in-frame clones only, not all of them. Here the sample spans 70,000 to 75,000 clones, roughly 80% being singletons. Germline assignment: CDR1 KGHDR and CDR2 SFDVKD. V dropped 0 bases and J dropped 6 bases, with 11 bases sitting between them. The CDR3 consists of 15 residues. This receptor was obtained from a human donor who received a COVID-19 vaccine. This chain connects TRBV24-1 to TRBJ2-1, with D unresolved. The source material was CD4+ T cells from PBMCs cultured without peptide, sampled before COVID-19 vaccination. The CDR3 coding sequence is TGTGCCACCAGTGATTTGACAGCAAATATCAATGAGCAGTTCTTC. Its translation is CATSDLTANINEQFF.